This T cell receptor (beta chain) was obtained from a study of vaccination and CD4 T cells after COVID-19. Treatment here: 10-day PBMC culture with coronavirus spike peptide pools or control peptides (ViraFEST assay). According to the study, CD4+ T cells from the unexposed donor were gathered ahead of the COVID-19 pandemic (2011-2018). The V gene's germline CDR1 is SGHAT and CDR2 FQNNGV. With V trimmed by 6 bases and J by 2 bases, 8 bases remained unmatched. CDR3 length equals 15 residues. With regard to this clonotype: Its target is not known.

Cultured CD4+ T cells had their DNA profiled by the Oncomine TCR Beta short-read assay. TCRdb redid the calling of the PCR reads with MiXCR, one entry per CDR3 protein. The profile shows 6,100 or so distinct CDR3 sequences, over 45% of them singletons. This sequence originates from a human donor in good health. The rearrangement uses TRBV11-2 and TRBJ1-2; TRBD1 matches 8 bases. Material for sequencing was CD4+ T cells from blood, cultured in vitro. The CDR3 DNA is TGTGCCAGCAGTCCAAGACAGGGGCTGAACTATGGCTACACCTTC. It translates to CASSPRQGLNYGYTF. Filled out from reference TRBV11-2 and TRBJ1-2, the complete variable domain reads EAGVAQSPRYKIIEKRQSVAFWCNPISGHATLYWYQQILGQGPKLLIQFQNNGVVDDSQLPKDRFSAERLKGVDSTLKIQPAKLEDSAVYLCASSPRQGLNYGYTFGSGTRLTVV.